Sequencing of this T cell receptor (beta chain) was carried out in a study of a mutant IDH1 vaccine in newly diagnosed glioma. Repertoires were generated with immunoSEQ multiplex PCR, while TCRdb's copy carries only in-frame clones and drops some. The data show some 87,000 clones, with around three quarters seen just once and 6% to 8% held by the top ten. Germline V lookup: CDR1 SGHTA, CDR2 FQGNSA. Trimming cost V 11 bases and J 4 bases; bases outside gene matches: 13. The CDR3 is 15 residues long. As to time point: baseline, week 1 (first vaccination visit). Indicated treatment: pre-vaccination baseline after standard-of-care therapy.

The TCR comes from a middle-aged man with glioma. The rearrangement uses TRBV7-2 and TRBJ2-5, with 10 bases aligning to TRBD2. The sequencing here drew on PBMCs, taken from a glioma patient treated with radiotherapy, temozolomide or both. Here the CDR3 DNA reads TGTGCCGTCGGGCGGCTAGCGGGGGTAACAGAGACCCAGTACTTC. As protein: CAVGRLAGVTETQYF.